This TCR beta chain was sequenced during a study of cytomegalovirus exposure and HLA in healthy donors (TCRdb year 2017). Regarding the research as a whole: An earlier analysis of about 560 of the donors reported about 280 Gb of sequence data and around 110 million unique TCR beta sequences obtained from about 180 million T cells. An early release that covered about 600 HLA-typed donors contained around 330 gigabases of sequencing data and around 80 million unique TCR sequences. To predict cytomegalovirus infection status, the study brought together high-throughput TCR immunosequencing, statistical association of individual TCRs with disease status, and machine learning. Besides the first cohort of about 730 subjects, a separate validation cohort made up of 120 different subjects was used. Among the roughly 370 genotyped donors, 81% belonged to the genetic ancestry cluster associated with self-reported Caucasian donors. The later analysis used no new phenotypic data to find candidate immune exposures, relying instead on TCR beta sequences and their occurrence across donors. To study patterns of TCR occurrence, a later analysis re-analyzed previously published TCR beta repertoires from around 670 donors and added high-resolution HLA genotyping. In a later genetic analysis, genome-wide SNP genotypes for about three fifths of the 666 donors were used, and that subset was treated as a discovery cohort. In an earlier analysis of 500 to 650 of the donors, high-throughput TCR beta sequencing was used to judge whether each TCR beta V gene segment behaved as functional or pseudogenic. Across approximately 400 genotyped donors of the cohort, an average of roughly 230,000 unique TCR beta nucleotide sequences per donor were sequenced, and 15% to 20% of those sequences were non-productive. HLA typing included class I and class II loci at four-digit resolution. The number of donors typed differed by locus, with about 620-630 for A, B, C, DRB1 and DQB1, roughly 550 for DQA1, under 610 for DPA1, and over 400 for DPB1. Donor age, sex, ethnicity and CMV serostatus were collected together with the repertoire data. The aim of the study was to test whether cataloging public T cell receptors could identify signatures of past pathogen exposure. About five DR-DQ haplotypes were treated as single units for association and clustering because of strong linkage in the cohort. Every repertoire in the discovery cohort had been generated on one and the same sequencing platform. The study profiled the T cell repertoires of 500 to 800 subjects by immunosequencing and related them to cytomegalovirus serostatus.

Overall study results and their limits: Only TCR beta chains were sequenced in this cohort, and the absence of alpha or paired-chain data limited detectable features. In a later analysis, most CMV-associated TCR beta chains were found to appear HLA-restricted, with HLA associations seemingly driven largely by CMV exposure. A group of highly shared sequence variants was considered likely to be a technical artifact of the sequencing pipeline. In a later genetic analysis, a missense DCLRE1C variant was associated with V-gene and J-gene trimming of TCR beta chains, and the association was replicated in an independent cohort. Presence/absence analyses assumed roughly uniform sequencing depth across donors, an assumption that may not hold. Three of the identified cytomegalovirus-associated TCR beta chains were confirmed in vitro to be specific for cytomegalovirus antigens. Strong co-occurrence of HLA alleles, especially DR and DQ, made assigning TCR associations to individual alleles difficult. A further reported finding was that TCR beta sequences accurately predicted the HLA-A and HLA-B alleles for most subjects in the first cohort. In a later analysis, 16,951 TCR beta sequences were associated with specific HLA alleles at a false discovery rate of 0.05. For the cohort, immune exposure information was limited to CMV serostatus. According to a later analysis, TCR association rates differed among HLA loci, with DRB1 alleles showing the most associated TCRs and HLA-C alleles showing the fewest. The 87-base-pair reads could not distinguish some IMGT-functional V segments, including TRBV6-2 and TRBV6-3, so those segments were excluded. In both the original and validation cohorts, the classifier was reported to diagnose cytomegalovirus status with high specificity and sensitivity. It was suggested by the authors that the approach could potentially be generalized to other disease states and immunological phenotypes. Several of the top co-occurrence clusters appeared to be linked to parvovirus B19, influenza, CMV and Epstein-Barr virus, according to a later analysis. A later genetic analysis reported fewer N-insertions in productive TCRs among donors in an Asian-associated ancestry cluster than the approximately 670-donor mean. The study gave a list of under 200 TCR beta chains associated with cytomegalovirus. Linkage disequilibrium might explain the correlated functional status among segregating V segments, but an unknown experimental factor could not be ruled out. Because counts were too low, seventeen rarely observed V segments, including chromosome 9 orphons, were excluded from the earlier analysis of 587 of the donors. HLA typing was unavailable for some donors at each locus, so association tests used only the typed subset. While some public TCRs were present in many individuals, most TCR sequences turned up only very rarely across donors. In an earlier analysis of more than 450 of the donors, most TCR beta V segments were observed in productive rearrangements about 90% or about 30% of the time, broadly matching IMGT annotations. In a later analysis, HLA-associated TCR beta chains were found to be more clonally expanded and to have lower generation probabilities than equally common non-associated chains.

As for this clone: Its antigen remains undetermined. It has no much larger one-base neighbor in the sample; base qualities were not kept.

In total, over 600 healthy bone marrow donors made up the cohort. Cohort members were all nominally healthy when sampled, although unrecorded immune exposures were likely present. The donor tested CMV seronegative and was one of the 352 seronegative cohort members. A peripheral blood sample was collected from each donor, and TCR beta sequencing was performed on peripheral blood mononuclear cells. Genomic DNA was extracted from the blood cell samples with the Qiagen DNeasy Blood Extraction Kit. The library was built by means of the immunoSEQ multiplex PCR assay. The multiplex PCR relied on a mix of 60 forward primers for TCR Vbeta segments and 13 reverse primers for TCR Jbeta segments. The CDR3 region of rearranged TCR beta genes was amplified from genomic DNA with a multiplex PCR assay. The amplified TCR beta libraries were sequenced on the Illumina HiSeq System as 87-base-pair reads. From the authors' description of their analysis: A later analysis tallied 70 million to 100 million unique TCR beta chains across the 610 or so repertoires, and about 10 million of those chains were shared by two or more donors. A nearest-neighbor algorithm error-corrected the raw reads and collapsed the reads into unique sequences, merging closely related sequences to remove PCR and sequencing errors. V, D and J gene segments were assigned by aligning CDR3 sequences to IMGT reference sequences. Each retained sequence needed at least a six-nucleotide match to both a V gene segment and a J gene segment. A rearrangement counted as productive if the CDR3 had no stop codons and remained in frame with V and J, and every other rearrangement counted as non-productive. Following IMGT convention, CDR3 was defined as the stretch from the second conserved V-encoded cysteine up to the conserved J-encoded phenylalanine. In an earlier analysis of around 570 of the donors, sequences lacking an unambiguous match to a single V gene segment were excluded. In an earlier analysis of 450 to 700 of the donors, V segments were called functional above 56.7% productive rearrangements and were called segregating when the between-donor standard deviation exceeded 5%. A statistical classification framework was developed to diagnose cytomegalovirus status using the catalog of TCR beta chain sequences. In a later analysis, V and J genes were assigned by comparing TCR nucleotide sequences against IMGT/GENE-DB human TR gene sequences. Using the TCRdist pipeline, a later analysis assigned CDR3 sequences along with most-parsimonious VDJ recombination scenarios. A later analysis defined each TCR beta chain by its CDR3 amino acid sequence plus V-gene family, and excluded reads lacking a unique V-gene family. In a later analysis, fewer than 600 highly shared, low-generation-probability nucleotide sequences were removed to address suspected cross-contamination and a sequencing artifact. A later analysis calculated a clonal expansion index for each public chain from normalized within-repertoire ranks of inferred template counts. In a later analysis, generation probabilities were computed with a VDJ recombination model fitted to out-of-frame rearrangements, and the resulting probabilities were checked against IGoR. In a later analysis, hypergeometric tests were used to score TCR-TCR, TCR-HLA and TCR-CMV co-occurrence, with a repertoire-size bias correction applied to TCR pairs. To estimate false discovery rates, a later analysis permuted the HLA or CMV assignments 20 times. In a later analysis, co-occurring TCRs were grouped using DBSCAN, and TCRdist sequence similarity was added for clustering within HLA-allele-positive subsets. Repertoires with fewer than 30,000 or more than 120,000 public chains were left out of co-occurrence clustering, as were five repertoires with anomalous nucleotide sharing. Held by TCRdb, this immuneACCESS table contains in-frame sequences only and omits some clones. Under half of the omission traces to an unresolved V gene where checked; the cause of the rest is unknown. That table is the source of V, J and clone size, and D and trimming were worked out from the DNA. The sample contains about 270,000 clones, more than 55% of them found a single time. Under 3% of the sample rests with the top ten.

CDR1 MNHNS and CDR2 SASEGT are derived from the germline V gene. The CDR3 starts with the cysteine, ends with the phenylalanine, and has 13 residues. The only DNA kept is the CDR3, 39 bases in frame from the first base. A distance of 14 bases separates the germline ends of V and J, which lose 8 bases and 6 bases respectively. The sequence links TRBV6-1 to TRBJ2-1, with TRBD2 as a weak D call on 6 bases. Sample: PBMCs. The clonotype was recovered from a female donor in good health and CMV-seronegative. The nucleotide sequence reads TGTGCCAGCTATCGGGGGTTTAGCAATGAGCAGTTCTTC. It is translated as CASYRGFSNEQFF.